The present T cell receptor (beta chain) was sequenced within a study of cytomegalovirus exposure and HLA in healthy donors. Study-wide results and limits: Donor immune exposure was known only as CMV serostatus.

On this clone: The antigen remains undetermined.

PCR amplification relied on 60 Vbeta primers (plus 13 Jbeta primers). Sequenced by immunoSEQ multiplex PCR; TCRdb stores in-frame clones only, minus some. The sample has 200,000 to 300,000 clones; 78% are singletons. Germline trimming cut 2 bases from V and 9 bases from J; bases unmatched to any gene: 9. This CDR3 contains 14 residues. The germline gives CDR1 SGHAT, CDR2 FQNNGV. The sequence derives from a boy aged 5 to 17 in good health and CMV-seronegative. The chain carries TRBV11-2 and TRBJ1-2, with TRBD1 matching over 7 bases. Input material: PBMCs. The CDR3 nucleotides read TGTGCCAGCAGCTTAATGGGACAGAGGATGAGCTACACCTTC. Protein product: CASSLMGQRMSYTF.